Below, one T cell receptor beta chain is given with its context. The sample originates from a study of shared clonotypes between healthy human individuals. Overall study context: Each donor's CD8 memory used one plate, CD8 naive two, each CD4 subset three.

Per sorted-subset replicate PCR, input was roughly 220 ng DNA, representing roughly 30,000 T cell genomes. Sequenced by immunoSEQ multiplex PCR; TCRdb stores in-frame clones only, minus some. This sample has around 700,000 clones; 72% occur once, and the top ten carry approximately 1.8%. CDR1 SEHNR and CDR2 FQNEAQ come from the germline V gene (reference sequence). The CDR3 has 16 amino acids. The V and J ends lost 5 bases and 4 bases respectively, with 18 bases between them. This chain uses TRBV7-9 with TRBJ2-1; possibly TRBD1 for D (5 bases). What was sequenced was memory CD4+ T cells sorted from blood. This sample's subset: CD45RA-negative fraction. This sequence was found in a woman aged 30 to 39 in good health. The CDR3 sequence: CASSLTPGHSYNEQFF. Written as DNA, the CDR3 is TGTGCCAGCAGCCTTACCCCTGGACATTCTTACAATGAGCAGTTCTTC.